This TCR beta chain was sequenced during a study of vaccination effects on CD4 cells after COVID-19 (dated by TCRdb to between 2021 and 2024). Study-level background: Each participant got two doses of an mRNA SARS-CoV-2 vaccine, either BNT162b2 or mRNA-1273. SARS-CoV-2 spike-specific CD4+ TCR repertoires were compared before and after mRNA vaccination in COVID-19 convalescent patients and in infection-naive vaccine recipients. The full study included roughly 10 COVID-19 convalescent patients and several SARS-CoV-2-naive healthy vaccine recipients. Cultures from other donors in the study were sequenced with the Oncomine TCR Beta short-read assay on an Illumina iSeq 100. The paper as a whole reports these results and caveats: Limitations of the study were the small number of convalescent patients and the absence of early post-infection timepoints. At late post-vaccination timepoints, both infection-induced and vaccine-induced clones showed marked clonal contraction, consistent with waning T cell responses. In healthy vaccine recipients, vaccine-induced clones were almost all SARS-CoV-2 mono-reactive, with only 1 of 255 cross-reactive with common cold coronaviruses.

The ViraFEST assay stimulated PBMC with viral peptide pools and then used TCR sequencing to identify antigen-specific CD4+ T cell clonotypes by expansion. After roughly 11 days of culture, CD4+ T cells were isolated with the EasySep CD4+ T cell isolation kit. Negative nucleocapsid antibody results before and after vaccination confirmed that the healthy vaccine recipients had no prior SARS-CoV-2 infection. A few million PBMC per well were cultured with 8.5 to 10 ug/ml peptides in IMDM containing about 5% human AB serum, about 9 IU/ml IL-2 and gentamicin. On days 3 and 7, half of the culture medium was replaced with fresh IL-2-containing medium. Unless otherwise noted, each peptide stimulation condition was cultured in triplicate wells. PBMC were separated from whole blood using Ficoll-Paque Plus gradient centrifugation and were then either cryopreserved at -140C or used fresh. The spike proteins of SARS-CoV-2 and of the common cold coronaviruses HCoV-NL63, HCoV-OC43 and HCoV-229E were spanned by overlapping peptide pools. The QIAamp micro DNA kit was used to extract genomic DNA from the cultured CD4+ T cells.

The CDR1 and CDR2 encoded by the germline V gene (reference sequence) are SGHAT and FQDESV. There are 13 amino acids in the CDR3, from cysteine to phenylalanine inclusive. Only the CDR3 portion is preserved as DNA: 39 bases, with reading frame beginning at the first base. A distance of 8 bases separates the germline ends of V and J, which lose 3 bases and 3 bases respectively. As to this clone: The specificity of this receptor is unknown. Base-call qualities are not available, and no considerably larger clone is one nucleotide away.

Library preparation employed the immunoSEQ multiplex PCR assay. DNA from the cultured and isolated CD4+ T cells underwent TCR beta CDR3 sequencing. Per the original workflow: Non-productive TCR sequences were removed, reads were trimmed to the CDR3 region, and CDR3s of at least 7 amino acids were retained. Antigen-specific clonotypes were identified using the MANAFEST web app by comparison of expansion in peptide wells against reference cultures. To count as positive, a clone had to show expansion at FDR<0.05 compared with the reference and with all other wells, an odds ratio above 5, and a frequency above 0.1% in two replicate wells. Clonotypes significantly expanded in SARS-CoV-2 spike wells and in at least one common cold coronavirus spike condition were defined as cross-reactive. Using the stringdist R package, CDR3 similarity was measured by Levenshtein distance, and unrooted trees were constructed with ape in R 3.6.1. TCRdb obtained this table from immuneACCESS and retained in-frame rearrangements with V and J assigned. These tables miss some clones; where compared with another copy, unresolved V genes account for less than half of the shortfall, and the remainder is unexplained. For V, J and clone size, that table is used; D and trimming come from the DNA. Here the sample has about 79,000 clones; around 76% occur a single time. The ten biggest clones cover about 1.7% of the sample.

The chain is encoded by TRBV11-1 joined to TRBJ1-1; confidence is insufficient to name the D gene. This clonotype originated in a human donor who received a COVID-19 vaccine. Specimen: CD4+ T cells from PBMCs cultured with HCoV-229E spike peptides, collected before COVID-19 vaccination. This specimen's cell subset or site label, per the study, means: HCoV-229E spike overlapping peptide pool stimulation. The CDR3 reads as follows: CASSFHSDTEAFF. The bases are TGTGCCAGCAGCTTTCACAGCGACACTGAAGCTTTCTTT.